This T cell receptor (beta chain) came from a study of OX40 agonist ivuxolimab in advanced cancers. Study details: Hepatocellular carcinoma, melanoma, renal cell or head and neck cancer occurred in dose-escalation patients. Partial responses were recorded for three patients, including one with hepatocellular carcinoma and two with cutaneous melanoma. Participants could have had prior anti-PD-1, anti-PD-L1 or anti-CTLA-4 therapy, and around 40% had some. Whole-study findings and limits: With doses of 0.1-3.0 mg/kg, partial responders showed among the lowest clonal expansion.

The CDR3 is 15 residues long. Germline V gene data show CDR1 as LNHDA and CDR2 as SQIVND (reference sequence). Deletions cut 1 base from V and 3 bases from J, with 13 bases between. Repertoires were generated with immunoSEQ multiplex PCR, while TCRdb's copy carries only in-frame clones and drops some. In the table there are 50,000 to 65,000 clones, around 90% of which are singletons. Comment on this clone: As yet, its antigen is unknown.

Sequenced material: CD4+ or CD8+ T cells sorted from blood, taken in a trial of the OX40 agonist ivuxolimab. The sequence derives from an adult with an advanced solid tumor such as melanoma, head and neck, liver or kidney cancer. J is TRBJ2-7 and V is TRBV19; D might be TRBD1 (6 bases). This CDR3 is CASSIGPGADYEQYF. CDR3 sequence (DNA): TGTGCCAGTAGTATAGGTCCAGGGGCAGACTACGAGCAGTACTTC.